The 13 T cell receptor beta chains below all came from one sample that was sequenced in a study of T cell changes during pregnancy in multiple sclerosis (dated by TCRdb to the late 2010s). Preparation of the library involved the immunoSEQ multiplex PCR assay. As stored in TCRdb, this immuneACCESS dataset retains in-frame rearrangements with V and J assigned. A fraction of the clones does not appear; measured against another copy, unresolved V genes explain less than half of the discrepancy, and the remainder lacks a known reason. This sample is represented by roughly 79,000 clones; under 95% of them were singletons. 0.43% of the sample is taken by the ten largest. Sequencing was performed on CD4+ T cells from peripheral blood mononuclear cells, taken before pregnancy. The receptors shown here come from a female donor with multiple sclerosis, enrolled in a pregnancy study.

The J gene is TRBJ2-5, the V gene TRBV7-2; 12 bases fit TRBD2. The CDR3 sequence is 15 residues long. The germline CDR1 and CDR2 sequences are SGHTA and FQGNSA. V lost 1 base and J lost 7; bases outside the gene matches: 4. In DNA form, the CDR3 reads TGTGCCAGCAGCTTAGGGCTAGCGGGGGGGCTGACCCAGTACTTC. This translates into CASSLGLAGGLTQYF.

The chain is built from TRBV19 and TRBJ2-7; 10 bases align to TRBD1. The CDR3 has 16 amino acids. CDR1 and CDR2 from the germline V gene are LNHDA and SQIVND (reference sequence). J gave up 4 bases and V 3 bases, and 9 bases lay outside the gene matches. The CDR3 here is CASSIFAGTGAYEQYF. The DNA for the CDR3 is TGTGCCAGTAGTATTTTTGCCGGGACAGGGGCGTACGAGCAGTACTTC.

This chain uses TRBV6-5 with TRBJ1-1; the D is unclear. CDR1 and CDR2 from the germline V gene are MNHEY and SVGAGI. The CDR3 consists of 11 residues. V gave up 6 bases and J gave up 7 bases, with 9 bases separating them. The CDR3 nucleotides are TGTGCCAGCAGGGAGGACGGTGAAGCTTTCTTT. Its protein is CASREDGEAFF.

The chain joins TRBV10-3 to TRBJ2-3; possibly TRBD2 for D (6 bases). Germline-derived CDR1 and CDR2 are ENHRY and SYGVKD. The CDR3 consists of 16 residues. Deletions cut 6 bases from V and 6 bases from J, with 22 bases between. The CDR3 reads CAIRARDLAPGDTQYF. CDR3 in DNA: TGTGCCATCAGGGCTAGGGATCTAGCGCCTGGGGATACGCAGTATTTT.

The V gene is TRBV6-5, the J gene TRBJ1-4, with D tentatively TRBD1 (5 bases). V was cut by 6 bases and J by 4 bases, with 12 bases left in between. This CDR3 region has 14 residues. Germline assignment: CDR1 MNHEY and CDR2 SVGAGI. CDR3 protein: CASSYRQSNEKLFF. CDR3 DNA: TGTGCCAGCAGCTACAGACAGAGTAATGAAAAACTGTTTTTT.

This clone was observed a few times. V and J are TRBV6-1 and TRBJ2-2; TRBD2 agrees at 7 bases. V was pared by 4 bases and J by 6 bases, with 11 bases of the junction left unmatched. Per germline, CDR1 MNHNS and CDR2 SASEGT. This CDR3 comprises 16 residues. The CDR3 region has the DNA TGTGCCAGCAGTGCACGAAAAGGGACTACCGCCGGGGAGCTGTTTTTT. Its protein product is CASSARKGTTAGELFF.

The J gene is TRBJ1-1, the V gene TRBV6-5; D is unclear. Germline V lookup: CDR1 MNHEY, CDR2 SVGAGI. Trimming pared 5 bases from V and 1 base from J, leaving 5 bases between. The CDR3 has 12 residues. Here the CDR3 reads CASSQQNTEAFF. The CDR3 region has the DNA TGTGCCAGCAGTCAACAGAACACTGAAGCTTTCTTT.

The rearrangement uses TRBV7-2 and TRBJ2-5; TRBD2 agrees at 10 bases. V was clipped by 4 bases and J by 4 bases; unmatched bases: 9. The CDR3 has 16 residues. Germline V gives CDR1 SGHTA, CDR2 FQGNSA. CDR3 amino acids: CASSSRAGGLGETQYF. The CDR3 DNA is TGTGCCAGCAGCTCCCGAGCGGGGGGGCTCGGAGAGACCCAGTACTTC.

The chain links TRBV27 to TRBJ2-3, with D possibly TRBD2 on 5 matching bases. Germline lookup yields CDR1 MNHEY and CDR2 SMNVEV (reference sequence). This CDR3 is built from 11 residues. Trimming removed 8 bases from V and 13 bases from J, with 16 bases in between. The CDR3 DNA sequence: TGTGCCAGCTCGAGGAGGAAAAGGGAGTATTTT. Translation gives CASSRRKREYF.

This sequence joins TRBV6-6 and TRBJ1-2, with 9 bases identical to TRBD1. The CDR3 consists of 15 residues. From germline, CDR1 is MNHNY and CDR2 SVGAGI (reference sequence). The trim removed 7 bases at V and 5 bases at J, leaving 11 bases unmatched. CDR3 sequence (DNA): TGTGCCAGCACTATAACAGGGGGCGATTGGTATGGCTACACCTTC. Protein sequence: CASTITGGDWYGYTF.

The CDR3 reads CASARGQGQPQHF. CDR3 DNA: TGTGCCAGCGCCAGGGGGCAAGGTCAGCCCCAGCATTTT. The J gene is TRBJ1-5, the V gene TRBV11-3, with 8 bases lining up with TRBD1. The CDR3 has 13 residues. Per germline, CDR1 SGHNT and CDR2 YENEEA. V trimming: 8 bases; J trimming: 6 bases; junction bases outside the gene matches: 6.

J is TRBJ2-7 and V is TRBV28, with a weak D call TRBD2 (6 bases). The germline V gene has CDR1 MDHEN and CDR2 SYDVKM. CDR3 length: 14 amino acids. V was shortened by 5 bases and J by 3 bases, with 14 bases between the two germline ends. In DNA form, the CDR3 reads TGTGCCAGCAGTCCAACCGGGACTCTCTACGAGCAGTACTTC. It yields the protein CASSPTGTLYEQYF.

The chain recombines TRBV30 with TRBJ2-1; TRBD2 agrees at 8 bases. The CDR3 spans 15 residues. V gave up 2 bases and J gave up 5 bases; unmatched junction bases: 8. The germline gives CDR1 GTSNPN, CDR2 SVGIG (reference sequence). The CDR3 region has the DNA TGTGCCTGGAGTAGGGGTAGCGGGGCCAACAATGAGCAGTTCTTC. Its translation: CAWSRGSGANNEQFF.